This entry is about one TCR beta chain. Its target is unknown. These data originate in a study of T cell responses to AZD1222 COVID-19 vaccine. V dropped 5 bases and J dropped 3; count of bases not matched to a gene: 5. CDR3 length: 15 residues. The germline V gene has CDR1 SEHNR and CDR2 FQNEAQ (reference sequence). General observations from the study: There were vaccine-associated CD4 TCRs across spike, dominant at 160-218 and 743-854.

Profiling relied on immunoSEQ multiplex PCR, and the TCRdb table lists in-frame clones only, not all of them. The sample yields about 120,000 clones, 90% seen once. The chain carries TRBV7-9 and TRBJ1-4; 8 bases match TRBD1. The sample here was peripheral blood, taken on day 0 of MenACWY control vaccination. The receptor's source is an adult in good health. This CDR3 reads CASSQDRGANEKLFF. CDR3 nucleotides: TGTGCCAGCAGCCAAGACAGGGGCGCTAATGAAAAACTGTTTTTT.